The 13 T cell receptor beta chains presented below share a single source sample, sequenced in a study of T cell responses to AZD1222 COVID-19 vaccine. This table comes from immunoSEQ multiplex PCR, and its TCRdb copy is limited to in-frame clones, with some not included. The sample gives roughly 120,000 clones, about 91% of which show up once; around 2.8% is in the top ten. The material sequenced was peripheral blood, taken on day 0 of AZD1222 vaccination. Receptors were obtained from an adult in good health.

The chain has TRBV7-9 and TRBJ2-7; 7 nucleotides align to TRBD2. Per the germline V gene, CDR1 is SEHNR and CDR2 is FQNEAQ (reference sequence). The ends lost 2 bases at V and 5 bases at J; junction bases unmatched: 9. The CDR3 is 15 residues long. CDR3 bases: TGTGCCAGCAGCTTATGGGAGCGGGACGGTAACGAGCAGTACTTC. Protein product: CASSLWERDGNEQYF.

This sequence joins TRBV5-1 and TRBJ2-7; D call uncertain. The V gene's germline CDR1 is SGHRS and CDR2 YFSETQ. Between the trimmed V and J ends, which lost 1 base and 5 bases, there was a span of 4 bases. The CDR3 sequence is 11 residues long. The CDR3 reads CASSLFHEQYF. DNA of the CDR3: TGCGCCAGCAGCTTGTTCCACGAGCAGTACTTC.

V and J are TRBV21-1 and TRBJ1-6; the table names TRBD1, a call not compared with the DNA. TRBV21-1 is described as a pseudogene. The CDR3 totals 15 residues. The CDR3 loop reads CAPSEGAVYNSPLHF. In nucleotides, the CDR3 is TGTGCCCCTTCGGAGGGGGCCGTCTATAATTCACCCCTCCACTTT.

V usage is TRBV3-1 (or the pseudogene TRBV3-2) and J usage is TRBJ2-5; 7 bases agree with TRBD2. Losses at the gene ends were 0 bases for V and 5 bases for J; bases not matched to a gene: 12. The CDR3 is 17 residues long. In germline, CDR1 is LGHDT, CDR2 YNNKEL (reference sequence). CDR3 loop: CASSQDRAGLPGETQYF. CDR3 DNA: TGTGCCAGCAGCCAAGATCGTGCGGGACTACCGGGGGAGACCCAGTACTTC.

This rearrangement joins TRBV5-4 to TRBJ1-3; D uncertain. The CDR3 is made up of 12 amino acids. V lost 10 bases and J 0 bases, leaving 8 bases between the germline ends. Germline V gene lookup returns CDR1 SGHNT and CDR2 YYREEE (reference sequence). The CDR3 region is CAGNHSGNTIYF. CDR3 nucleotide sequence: TGTGCCGGAAATCACTCTGGAAACACCATATATTTT.

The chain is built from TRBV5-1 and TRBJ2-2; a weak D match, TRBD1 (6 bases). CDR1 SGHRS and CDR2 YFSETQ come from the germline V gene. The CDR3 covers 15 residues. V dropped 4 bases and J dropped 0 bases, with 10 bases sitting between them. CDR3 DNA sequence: TGCGCCAGCAGCCTCCGGGACACGAACACCGGGGAGCTGTTTTTT. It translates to CASSLRDTNTGELFF. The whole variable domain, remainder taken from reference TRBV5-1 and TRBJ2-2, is KAGVTQTPRYLIKTRGQQVTLSCSPISGHRSVSWYQQTPGQGLQFLFEYFSETQRNKGNFPGRFSGRQFSNSRSEMNVSTLELGDSALYLCASSLRDTNTGELFFGEGSRLTVL.

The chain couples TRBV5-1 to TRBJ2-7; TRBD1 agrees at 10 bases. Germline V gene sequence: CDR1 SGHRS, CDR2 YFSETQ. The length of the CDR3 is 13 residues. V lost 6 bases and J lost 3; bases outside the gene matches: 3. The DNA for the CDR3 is TGCGCCAGCATAGGGGACAGGGGCTACGAGCAGTACTTC. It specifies CASIGDRGYEQYF.

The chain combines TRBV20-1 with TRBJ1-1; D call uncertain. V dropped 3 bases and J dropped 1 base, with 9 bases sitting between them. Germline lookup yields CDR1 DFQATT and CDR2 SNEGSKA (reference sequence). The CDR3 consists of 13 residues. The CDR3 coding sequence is TGCAGTGCTAGTGGTGGATCGAACACTGAAGCTTTCTTT. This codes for CSASGGSNTEAFF.

The DNA of the CDR3 is TGTGCCAGCAGCTGGACAGAGATGAACACTGAAGCTTTCTTT. Translating it yields CASSWTEMNTEAFF. The chain is built from TRBV7-8 and TRBJ1-1, with D possibly TRBD1 on 6 matching bases. CDR1 is SGHVS and CDR2 is FQNEAQ in the germline V gene. The CDR3 runs 14 residues. Trimming took off 4 bases at V and 0 bases at J, with 9 bases between the two ends.

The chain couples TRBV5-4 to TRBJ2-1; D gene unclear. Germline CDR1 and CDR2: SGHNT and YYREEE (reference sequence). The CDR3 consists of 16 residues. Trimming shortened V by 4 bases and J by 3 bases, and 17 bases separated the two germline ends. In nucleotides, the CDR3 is TGTGCCAGCAGCCCCCCCGGTAGGGCGCGCTACAATGAGCAGTTCTTC. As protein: CASSPPGRARYNEQFF.

The CDR3 region has the DNA TGTGCCACCAGTGATTTTGGGGGGAACACCGGGGAGCTGTTTTTT. Its translation is CATSDFGGNTGELFF. The J gene is TRBJ2-2, the V gene TRBV24-1; the D call may be TRBD1 or TRBD2 (5 bases each). Germline CDR1 and CDR2: KGHDR and SFDVKD. Trimming cost V 1 base and J 1 base, with 6 bases left between them. This CDR3 region has 15 residues.

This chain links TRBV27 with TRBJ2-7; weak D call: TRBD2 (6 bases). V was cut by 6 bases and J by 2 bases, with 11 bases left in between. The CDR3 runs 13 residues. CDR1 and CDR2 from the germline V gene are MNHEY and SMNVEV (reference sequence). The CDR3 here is CASSPLATYEQYF. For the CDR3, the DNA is TGTGCCAGCAGCCCCCTAGCGACCTACGAGCAGTACTTC.

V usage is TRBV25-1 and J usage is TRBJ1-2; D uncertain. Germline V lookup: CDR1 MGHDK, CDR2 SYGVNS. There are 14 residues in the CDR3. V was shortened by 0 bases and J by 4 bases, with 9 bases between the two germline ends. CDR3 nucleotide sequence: TGTGCCAGCAGTGAATACCCGGGCGTCTATGGCTACACCTTC. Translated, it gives CASSEYPGVYGYTF.